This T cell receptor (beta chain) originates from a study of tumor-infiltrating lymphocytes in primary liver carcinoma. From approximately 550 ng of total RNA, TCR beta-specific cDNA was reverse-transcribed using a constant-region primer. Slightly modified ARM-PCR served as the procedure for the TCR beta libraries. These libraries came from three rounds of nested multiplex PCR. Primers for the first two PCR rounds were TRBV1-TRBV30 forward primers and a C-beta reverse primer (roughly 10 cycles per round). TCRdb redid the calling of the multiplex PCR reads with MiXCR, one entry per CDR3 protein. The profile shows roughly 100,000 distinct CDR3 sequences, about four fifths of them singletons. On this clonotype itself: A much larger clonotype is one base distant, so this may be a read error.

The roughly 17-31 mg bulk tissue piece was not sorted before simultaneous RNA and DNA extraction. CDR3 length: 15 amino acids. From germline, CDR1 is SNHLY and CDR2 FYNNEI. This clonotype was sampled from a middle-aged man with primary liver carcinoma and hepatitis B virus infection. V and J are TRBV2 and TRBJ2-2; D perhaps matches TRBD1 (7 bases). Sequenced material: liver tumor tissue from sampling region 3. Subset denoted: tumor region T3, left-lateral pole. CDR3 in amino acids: CASRATGVGTGGLFF. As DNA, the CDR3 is TGTGCCAGCAGGGCCACAGGGGTCGGAACCGGGGGGCTGTTTTTT.